These T cell receptor beta chains were read from a single sample in a study of blood T cell repertoires in COVID-19. Here immunoSEQ multiplex PCR was the method, and the copy in TCRdb shows in-frame clones only, minus some. This table holds roughly 70,000 clones, 84% found once. Sequenced material: peripheral blood. Receptors originate from a human donor in a cohort sampled during active COVID-19. Both conserved end residues are part of each CDR3. A D gene is named only where the DNA matches it firmly. Where a row states a size, it is once, few, many or the class of an expanded clone; other rows omit it.

15	TRBD2	once	TRBV5-1	TRBJ2-2	CASSLASGGTGELFF	TGCGCCAGCAGCTTGGCTAGCGGGGGTACCGGGGAGCTGTTTTTT
14	NA	NA	TRBV28	TRBJ2-7	CASSVPGLSYEQYF	TGTGCCAGCAGCGTCCCCGGTCTATCCTACGAGCAGTACTTC
14	NA	NA	TRBV6-5	TRBJ2-6	CASRTSPGANVLTF	TGTGCCAGCAGAACTAGCCCTGGGGCCAACGTCCTGACTTTC
14	NA	NA	TRBV19	TRBJ2-3	CASMGQGVGDTQYF	TGTGCCAGTATGGGGCAGGGCGTTGGAGATACGCAGTATTTT
10	TRBD1	NA	TRBV2	TRBJ1-1	CASSGLGQVF	TGTGCCAGCAGTGGCTTAGGACAGGTCTTT
12	NA	NA	TRBV6-2/TRBV6-3	TRBJ1-5	CASSREYRPQHF	TGTGCCAGCAGCCGCGAGTATCGGCCCCAGCATTTT
14	NA	few	TRBV6-9	TRBJ2-3	CASSSQGAGDTQYF	TGTGCCAGCAGTTCACAGGGTGCAGGGGATACGCAGTATTTT
16	NA	NA	TRBV5-6	TRBJ2-3	CASSLVRVWGTDTQYF	TGTGCCAGCAGCTTGGTCAGGGTGTGGGGCACAGATACGCAGTATTTT
13	TRBD1	NA	TRBV11-2	TRBJ2-5	CASSSTGQETQYF	TGTGCCAGCAGCTCGACAGGGCAAGAGACCCAGTACTTC
16	NA	NA	TRBV7-2	TRBJ1-2	CASSQTDLPQNYGYTF	TGTGCCAGCAGTCAAACAGACCTCCCTCAAAACTATGGCTACACCTTC
16	NA	NA	TRBV9	TRBJ2-5	CASSVEGASATETQYF	TGTGCCAGCAGCGTAGAGGGGGCTAGCGCAACCGAGACCCAGTACTTC
15	NA	NA	TRBV6-2/TRBV6-3	TRBJ2-3	CASSLQGSGTDTQYF	TGTGCCAGCAGTTTACAGGGATCCGGCACAGATACGCAGTATTTT
15	NA	NA	TRBV18	TRBJ1-1	CASSPPGQRNTEAFF	TGTGCCAGCTCACCACCAGGACAGCGGAACACTGAAGCTTTCTTT
14	NA	NA	TRBV15	TRBJ2-4	CATSRGKTRGIQYF	TGTGCCACCAGCAGAGGAAAGACGCGGGGCATTCAGTACTTC
17	TRBD2	NA	TRBV5-4	TRBJ2-5	CASSRPSGGGRGETQYF	TGTGCCAGCAGCCGTCCCAGCGGGGGCGGCCGGGGGGAGACCCAGTACTTC
16	TRBD2	NA	TRBV4-1	TRBJ2-1	CASSLSGLAGDNEQFF	TGCGCCAGCAGCCTTTCGGGACTAGCGGGAGACAATGAGCAGTTCTTC
13	NA	once	TRBV18	TRBJ1-1	CASSPSRDTEAFF	TGTGCCAGCTCACCCTCCAGGGATACTGAAGCTTTCTTT
14	TRBD2	NA	TRBV5-1	TRBJ2-3	CASSATSGGDTQYF	TGCGCCAGCAGCGCGACTAGCGGGGGCGATACGCAGTATTTT
14	NA	few	TRBV7-2	TRBJ2-7	CASSYGTPSYEQYF	TGTGCCAGCAGCTACGGGACACCCTCCTACGAGCAGTACTTC
15	TRBD2	NA	TRBV3-1/TRBV3-2	TRBJ2-5	CASSPGLAGGQTQYF	TGTGCCAGCAGCCCTGGACTAGCGGGGGGTCAGACCCAGTACTTC
14	NA	NA	TRBV18	TRBJ2-2	CASSFRGSTGELFF	TGTGCCAGCTCATTCAGGGGAAGCACCGGGGAGCTGTTTTTT
16	TRBD1	large	TRBV6-4	TRBJ2-2	CASSLFGTDNTGELFF	TGTGCCAGCAGCCTATTTGGGACAGATAACACCGGGGAGCTGTTTTTT
11	NA	NA	TRBV28	TRBJ2-7	CASSLRYEQYF	TGTGCCAGCAGTTTGAGGTACGAGCAGTACTTC
16	NA	NA	TRBV14	TRBJ2-5	CASSQESRDYQETQYF	TGTGCCAGCAGCCAAGAATCCCGAGACTACCAAGAGACCCAGTACTTC
14	TRBD2	NA	TRBV6-6	TRBJ2-7	CASSYRRGGSEQYF	TGTGCCAGCAGTTACCGCCGGGGGGGGAGCGAGCAGTACTTC
14	TRBD2	NA	TRBV5-1	TRBJ2-3	CASSLSGGSDTQYF	TGCGCCAGCAGCTTGAGCGGGGGATCTGATACGCAGTATTTT
17	TRBD2	NA	TRBV5-1	TRBJ2-3	CASMRLAGGTSTDTQYF	TGCGCCAGCATGCGGCTAGCGGGGGGAACAAGCACAGATACGCAGTATTTT
16	TRBD1	NA	TRBV19	TRBJ1-5	CASTGTGGTNNQPQHF	TGTGCCAGTACGGGGACAGGGGGTACCAACAATCAGCCCCAGCATTTT
13	NA	NA	TRBV4-1	TRBJ2-7	CASSQQQDYEQYF	TGCGCCAGCAGCCAACAACAGGACTACGAGCAGTACTTC
16	NA	few	TRBV9	TRBJ2-3	CASSVLDFPSTDTQYF	TGTGCCAGCAGCGTCCTGGACTTTCCTAGCACAGATACGCAGTATTTT
14	NA	NA	TRBV9	TRBJ2-2	CASTSEENTGELFF	TGTGCCAGCACCTCAGAGGAGAACACCGGGGAGCTGTTTTTT
16	NA	NA	TRBV5-1	TRBJ1-6	CASGRHPGAYNSPLHF	TGCGCCAGCGGCCGGCACCCCGGGGCCTATAATTCACCCCTCCACTTT
12	NA	few	TRBV27	TRBJ1-1	CASSTVNTEAFF	TGTGCCAGCAGCACAGTGAACACTGAAGCTTTCTTT
14	TRBD1	NA	TRBV28	TRBJ1-4	CASSTTGFGEKLFF	TGTGCCAGCTCAACGACAGGGTTTGGCGAAAAACTGTTTTTT
13	TRBD1	NA	TRBV3-1/TRBV3-2	TRBJ2-7	CASSKGQTYEQYF	TGTGCCAGCAGTAAGGGACAGACTTACGAGCAGTACTTC
14	NA	NA	TRBV15	TRBJ1-2	CATSRELTVYGYTF	TGTGCCACCAGCAGAGAATTGACAGTCTATGGCTACACCTTC
16	TRBD2	NA	TRBV11-1	TRBJ2-5	CASTGLAGTVQETQYF	TGTGCCAGCACCGGACTAGCGGGGACCGTCCAAGAGACCCAGTACTTC
14	TRBD2	NA	TRBV19	TRBJ2-1	CASSASGGRNEQFF	TGTGCCAGTAGTGCCTCGGGGGGGCGGAATGAGCAGTTCTTC
16	TRBD2	NA	TRBV5-1	TRBJ2-2	CASSSVSGGPTGELFF	TGCGCCAGCAGCTCTGTCAGCGGGGGGCCGACCGGGGAGCTGTTTTTT
14	NA	NA	TRBV7-9	TRBJ1-2	CASSSVTGNYGYTF	TGTGCCAGCAGCTCTGTGACAGGAAACTATGGCTACACCTTC
14	NA	NA	TRBV18	TRBJ1-2	CASSPPLLSYGYTF	TGTGCCAGCTCACCACCCTTGTTGAGCTATGGCTACACCTTC
13	NA	NA	TRBV12-3/TRBV12-4	TRBJ2-1	CASSWGESNEQFF	TGTGCCAGCAGTTGGGGCGAGTCAAATGAGCAGTTCTTC
15	TRBD2	NA	TRBV9	TRBJ2-7	CASSPDASGTYEQYF	TGTGCCAGCTCACCTGATGCTAGCGGTACCTACGAGCAGTACTTC
17	TRBD1	once	TRBV11-2	TRBJ1-1	CASSFATGGIRNTEAFF	TGTGCCAGCAGCTTTGCGACAGGGGGTATAAGAAACACTGAAGCTTTCTTT
16	NA	NA	TRBV9	TRBJ2-1	CASSQSGTGFYNEQFF	TGTGCCAGCAGCCAATCAGGAACGGGGTTCTACAATGAGCAGTTCTTC
16	TRBD1	NA	TRBV29-1	TRBJ1-2	CSVLPGTGGFNYGYTF	TGCAGCGTCCTCCCCGGGACAGGGGGCTTCAACTATGGCTACACCTTC
14	TRBD1	few	TRBV28	TRBJ1-2	CASSLTTGGGGYTF	TGTGCCAGCAGTCTAACTACAGGGGGGGGTGGCTACACCTTC
17	TRBD1	NA	TRBV10-2	TRBJ2-4	CASSFVPGGREGNIQYF	TGCGCCAGCAGTTTCGTTCCAGGGGGCCGCGAGGGGAACATTCAGTACTTC